A single sample is the source of the 4 T cell receptor beta chains below, sequenced in a study of Ad26.COV2.S vaccination and SARS-CoV-2 variants. The protocol was immunoSEQ multiplex PCR, while the TCRdb copy is restricted to in-frame clones and leaves out a portion. The sample gives a few hundred thousand clones, about 90% of which show up once; about 1.7% is in the top ten. The treatment is: around 19 received Ad26.COV2.S at low or high dose, single or two shots; about 5 received placebo; per-sample allocation not given. Day 63 following the first vaccine or placebo injection was when the samples were taken. The input for sequencing was peripheral blood, taken in a trial of Ad26.COV2.S vaccine versus placebo. The receptors were gathered from a person aged 18-60 years who received the Ad26.COV2.S COVID-19 vaccine or a placebo.

This clone was seen a single time. V is TRBV6-5 and J is TRBJ2-7; D is unresolved. This CDR3 is built from 14 residues. From germline, CDR1 is MNHEY and CDR2 SVGAGI. Deletions cut 2 bases from V and 4 bases from J, with 12 bases between. For the CDR3, the DNA is TGTGCCAGCAGTTACACCCCGGAGATTTACGAGCAGTACTTC. It specifies CASSYTPEIYEQYF.

The chain's CDR3 is CASSKGGGPGELFF. CDR3 coding DNA: TGTGCCAGCAGCAAGGGAGGGGGACCCGGGGAGCTGTTTTTT. This chain uses TRBV6-5 with TRBJ2-2; weak D call: TRBD2 (7 bases). CDR1 and CDR2 (germline): MNHEY, SVGAGI. This CDR3 is built from 14 residues. V lost 6 bases and J 6 bases, leaving 14 bases between the germline ends.

This clone was observed a single time. This chain connects TRBV29-1 to TRBJ2-5; D is perhaps TRBD1 or TRBD2 (5 bases each). The CDR3 sequence is 17 residues long. The V end was cut by 8 bases, the J end by 2 bases, with 27 bases between. Germline assignment: CDR1 SQVTM and CDR2 ANQGSEA. DNA of the CDR3: TGCAGCTACCATGGCTCCTCCGGGACCGAATATCAAGAGACCCAGTACTTC. Protein sequence: CSYHGSSGTEYQETQYF.

The V call is TRBV7-9, the J call TRBJ2-1; 15 bases fit TRBD2. CDR1 is SEHNR, CDR2 FQNEAQ, per germline (reference sequence). The CDR3 is 16 residues long. Trimming at V came to 4 bases and at J to 14 bases, leaving 12 bases not matched to a gene. The CDR3 is CASSSGTSGGTAGKFF. CDR3 DNA: TGTGCCAGCAGCTCAGGGACTAGCGGGGGGACAGCTGGGAAGTTCTTC.